The 9 T cell receptor beta chains below all came from one sample that was sequenced in a study of OX40 agonist ivuxolimab in advanced cancers. Libraries were prepared by immunoSEQ multiplex PCR; TCRdb keeps only in-frame clonotypes and omits some of them. The sample shows 50,000 to 70,000 clones, about 89% of them seen only once. The specimen was CD4+ or CD8+ T cells sorted from blood, collected in a trial of the OX40 agonist ivuxolimab. These receptors were collected from an adult with an advanced solid tumor such as melanoma, head and neck, liver or kidney cancer.

The chain uses TRBV27 and TRBJ2-7, with TRBD2 matching over 8 bases. This CDR3 is built from 15 residues. Per the germline V gene, CDR1 is MNHEY and CDR2 is SMNVEV (reference sequence). The V gene end was trimmed by 5 bases and the J gene end by 2 bases; junction bases not matched to a gene: 8. The chain's CDR3 is CASSDRLANAYEQYF. For the CDR3, the DNA is TGTGCCAGCAGTGATAGACTAGCGAATGCCTACGAGCAGTACTTC.

The CDR3 is CASIIHGGSGNTIYF. CDR3 DNA sequence: TGTGCCAGCATTATACACGGGGGGTCTGGAAACACCATATATTTT. V and J are TRBV28 and TRBJ1-3, with D perhaps matching TRBD1 (5 bases). The V gene lost 7 bases and the J gene lost 1 base, with 14 bases spanning the gap. This CDR3 spans 15 amino acids. Germline-derived CDR1 and CDR2 are MDHEN and SYDVKM.

This clone was detected once. The rearrangement uses TRBV27 and TRBJ2-7; a possible D gene is TRBD1 (6 bases). This CDR3 has 15 residues. From germline, CDR1 is MNHEY and CDR2 SMNVEV (reference sequence). Trimming stripped 3 bases from V and 1 base from J, with 13 bases between. The DNA of the CDR3 is TGTGCCAGCAGTTTGGTCGAGGGGGTATCCTACGAGCAGTACTTC. Translation gives CASSLVEGVSYEQYF.

This chain uses TRBV19 with TRBJ1-2; TRBD1 might be the D (5 bases). The CDR3 is 16 amino acids. The V gene's germline CDR1 is LNHDA and CDR2 SQIVND (reference sequence). Trimming removed 3 bases at V and 3 bases at J, with 17 bases between. In DNA form, the CDR3 reads TGTGCCAGTAGTATGGGGCTTGTGTTCGGAGACTATGGCTACACCTTC. Amino acids: CASSMGLVFGDYGYTF.

The chain employs TRBV4-3 and TRBJ2-7, with 7 bases that match TRBD1. The J segment lost 4 bases and the V segment lost 3 bases, leaving 9 bases of the junction unmatched. The CDR3 consists of 15 residues. Germline CDR1 is LGHNA and CDR2 is YSLEER. In nucleotides, the CDR3 is TGCGCCAGCAGCCATCTTCCGGGACAGAATTACGAGCAGTACTTC. Translation gives CASSHLPGQNYEQYF.

In this sample, this clone turned up once. The V call is TRBV28, the J call TRBJ1-1, with 8 positions matching TRBD1. V was clipped by 3 bases and J by 5 bases; unmatched bases: 5. CDR1 and CDR2 (germline): MDHEN, SYDVKM. The CDR3 has 14 amino acids. Here the CDR3 reads CASSFVRGQTEAFF. DNA for the CDR3: TGTGCCAGCAGTTTTGTCAGGGGGCAAACTGAAGCTTTCTTT.

The chain combines TRBV15 with TRBJ1-5; 8 bases line up with TRBD1. The V and J ends lost 5 bases and 4 bases, in that order; junction bases with no gene match: 1. Germline lookup yields CDR1 LNHNV and CDR2 YYDKDF (reference sequence). The CDR3 is 13 amino acids. The CDR3 nucleotides read TGTGCCACCAGCCGGACAGGGAATCAGCCCCAGCATTTT. Translation gives CATSRTGNQPQHF. Full variable domain (missing parts from reference TRBV15 and TRBJ1-5): DAMVIQNPRYQVTQFGKPVTLSCSQTLNHNVMYWYQQKSSQAPKLLFHYYDKDFNNEADTPDNFQSRRPNTSFCFLDIRSPGLGDTAMYLCATSRTGNQPQHFGDGTRLSIL.

The V call is TRBV1, the J call TRBJ2-1; the D call of TRBD2 is as the table states it, not checked on the DNA. TRBV1 has pseudogene status. The CDR3 runs to 18 residues. CDR3 residues: CTSSQDKIQRGRYNEQFF. The CDR3 DNA follows: TGCACCAGCAGCCAAGATAAGATCCAGCGGGGTCGATACAATGAGCAGTTCTTC.

The J gene is TRBJ2-2, the V gene TRBV27; a weak D match, TRBD2 (6 bases). Germline lookup yields CDR1 MNHEY and CDR2 SMNVEV (reference sequence). This CDR3 has 13 amino acids. Trimming stripped 9 bases from V and 6 bases from J, with 14 bases between. This CDR3 is CARGAPGAGELFF. Written as DNA, the CDR3 is TGTGCCAGAGGGGCCCCGGGAGCCGGGGAGCTGTTTTTT.